This entry is about one T cell receptor beta chain. As yet, its antigen is unknown. The source of the sample is a study of shared clonotypes between healthy human individuals. Study conclusions and caveats: Exclusively blood specimens were collected; tissue repertoires likely differ.

Subsets obtained from CD4+ cells comprised CD45RA+ naive and CD45RA-negative memory cells. The assay was immunoSEQ multiplex PCR, and TCRdb's table has in-frame clones only and misses some. In the table there are 2 million to 2.5 million clones, 80% to 95% of which are singletons. The source of this sequence is a man younger than 30 in good health. Some clones in this sample may be carry-over from other donors' samples. Sequencing used naive CD4+ T cells from PBMCs. Subset noted: CD45RA+ positively selected.

The CDR3 protein is CASKISGTLQETQYF. The CDR3 region has the DNA TGTGCCAGCAAAATTAGCGGGACTCTCCAAGAGACCCAGTACTTC. The chain employs TRBV6-6 and TRBJ2-5; 8 bases match TRBD2. Germline V gene data show CDR1 as MNHNY and CDR2 as SVGAGI (reference sequence). This CDR3 has 15 residues. Losses at the gene ends were 7 bases for V and 1 base for J; bases not matched to a gene: 8.